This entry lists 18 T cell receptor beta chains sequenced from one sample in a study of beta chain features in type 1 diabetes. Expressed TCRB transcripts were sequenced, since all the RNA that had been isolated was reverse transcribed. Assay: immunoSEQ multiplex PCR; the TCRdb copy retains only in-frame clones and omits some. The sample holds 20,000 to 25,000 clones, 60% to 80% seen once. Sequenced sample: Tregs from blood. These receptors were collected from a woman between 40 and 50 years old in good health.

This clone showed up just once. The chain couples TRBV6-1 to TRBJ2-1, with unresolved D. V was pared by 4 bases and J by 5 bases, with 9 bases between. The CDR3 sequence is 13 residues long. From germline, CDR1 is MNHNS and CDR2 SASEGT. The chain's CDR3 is CASSADKDNEQFF. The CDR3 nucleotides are TGTGCCAGCAGTGCTGACAAGGACAATGAGCAGTTCTTC.

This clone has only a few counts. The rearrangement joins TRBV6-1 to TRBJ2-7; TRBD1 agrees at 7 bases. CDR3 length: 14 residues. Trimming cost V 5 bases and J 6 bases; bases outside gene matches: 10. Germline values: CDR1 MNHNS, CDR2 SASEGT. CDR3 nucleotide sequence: TGTGCCAGCAGTACGACGGACAGGAACGGCGAGCAGTACTTC. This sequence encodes CASSTTDRNGEQYF.

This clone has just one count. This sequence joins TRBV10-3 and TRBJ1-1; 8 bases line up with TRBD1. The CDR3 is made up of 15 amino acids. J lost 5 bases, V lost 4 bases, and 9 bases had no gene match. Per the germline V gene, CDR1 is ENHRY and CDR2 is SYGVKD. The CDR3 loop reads CAISGLDRGWTEAFF. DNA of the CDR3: TGTGCCATCAGTGGGCTTGACAGGGGTTGGACTGAAGCTTTCTTT.

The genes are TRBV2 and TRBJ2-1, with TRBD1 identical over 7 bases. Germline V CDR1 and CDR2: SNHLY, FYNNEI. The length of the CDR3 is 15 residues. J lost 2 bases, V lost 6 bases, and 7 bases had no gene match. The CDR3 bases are TGTGCCAGCAGCGCACCAGGGACAGCCTACAATGAGCAGTTCTTC. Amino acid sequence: CASSAPGTAYNEQFF.

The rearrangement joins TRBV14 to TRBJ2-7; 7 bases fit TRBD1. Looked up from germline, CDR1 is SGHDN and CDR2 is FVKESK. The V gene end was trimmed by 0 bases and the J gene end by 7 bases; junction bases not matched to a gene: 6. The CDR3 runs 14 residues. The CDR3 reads CASSQESGGKEQYF. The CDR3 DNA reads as TGTGCCAGCAGCCAAGAGTCAGGGGGTAAGGAGCAGTACTTC.

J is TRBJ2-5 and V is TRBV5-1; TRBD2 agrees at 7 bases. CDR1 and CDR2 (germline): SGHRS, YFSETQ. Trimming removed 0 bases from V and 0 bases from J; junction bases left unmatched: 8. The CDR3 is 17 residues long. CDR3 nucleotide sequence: TGCGCCAGCAGCTTGGGGCTGGGGGACTACAACCAAGAGACCCAGTACTTC. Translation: CASSLGLGDYNQETQYF.

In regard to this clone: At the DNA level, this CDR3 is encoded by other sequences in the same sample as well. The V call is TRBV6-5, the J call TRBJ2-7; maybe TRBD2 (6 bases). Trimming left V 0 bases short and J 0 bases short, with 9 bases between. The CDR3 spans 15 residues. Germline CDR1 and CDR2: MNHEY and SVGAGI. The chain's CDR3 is CASSYSRGSSYEQYF. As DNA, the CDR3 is TGTGCCAGCAGTTACTCGCGGGGATCCTCCTACGAGCAGTACTTC.

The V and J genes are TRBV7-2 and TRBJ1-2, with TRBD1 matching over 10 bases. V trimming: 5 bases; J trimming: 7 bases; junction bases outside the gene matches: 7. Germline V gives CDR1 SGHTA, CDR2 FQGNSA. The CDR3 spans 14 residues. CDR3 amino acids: CASSPRDRGTGYTF. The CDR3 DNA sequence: TGTGCCAGCAGCCCGCGGGACAGGGGAACTGGCTACACCTTC. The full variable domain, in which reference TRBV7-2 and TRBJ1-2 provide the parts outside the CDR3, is GAGVSQSPSNKVTEKGKDVELRCDPISGHTALYWYRQSLGQGLEFLIYFQGNSAPDKSGLPSDRFSAERTGGSVSTLTIQRTQQEDSAVYLCASSPRDRGTGYTFGSGTRLTVV.

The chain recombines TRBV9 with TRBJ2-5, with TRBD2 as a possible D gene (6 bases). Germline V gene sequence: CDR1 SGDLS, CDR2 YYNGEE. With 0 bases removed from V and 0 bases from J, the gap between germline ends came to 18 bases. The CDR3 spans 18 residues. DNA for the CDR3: TGTGCCAGCAGCGTAGCTTTTTTTGCGGGGCGATACCAAGAGACCCAGTACTTC. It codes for CASSVAFFAGRYQETQYF.

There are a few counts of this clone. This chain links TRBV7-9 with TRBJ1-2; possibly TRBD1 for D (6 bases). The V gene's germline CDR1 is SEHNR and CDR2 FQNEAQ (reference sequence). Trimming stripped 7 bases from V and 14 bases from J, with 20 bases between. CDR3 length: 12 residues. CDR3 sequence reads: CASNPHYRVDTF. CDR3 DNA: TGTGCCAGCAACCCTCATTACAGGGTGGATACCTTC.

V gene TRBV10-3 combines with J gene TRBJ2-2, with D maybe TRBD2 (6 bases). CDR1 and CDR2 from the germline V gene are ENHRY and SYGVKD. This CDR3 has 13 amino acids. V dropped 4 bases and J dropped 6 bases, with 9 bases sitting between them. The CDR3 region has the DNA TGTGCCATCAGTGCGGGGGACGCCGGGGAGCTGTTTTTT. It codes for CAISAGDAGELFF.

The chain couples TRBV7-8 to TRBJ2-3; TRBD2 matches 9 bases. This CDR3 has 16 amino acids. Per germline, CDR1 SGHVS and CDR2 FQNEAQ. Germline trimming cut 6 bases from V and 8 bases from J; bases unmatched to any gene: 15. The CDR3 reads CASSPTFSGGFSTQYF. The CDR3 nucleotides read TGTGCCAGCAGTCCCACCTTTAGCGGGGGTTTTAGTACGCAGTATTTT.

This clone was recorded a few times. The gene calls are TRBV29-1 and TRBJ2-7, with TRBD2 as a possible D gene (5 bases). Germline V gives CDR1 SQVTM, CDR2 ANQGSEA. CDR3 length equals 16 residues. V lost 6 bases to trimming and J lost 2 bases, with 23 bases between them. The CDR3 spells CSVGEPPIIHPYEQYF. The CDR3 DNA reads TGCAGCGTCGGGGAACCCCCAATTATCCACCCCTACGAGCAGTACTTC.

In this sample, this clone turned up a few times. CDR3 DNA: TGTGCCAGTAGTATCCGAGGACCCGGACAGGGGAACTCCTACGAGCAGTACTTC. Protein sequence: CASSIRGPGQGNSYEQYF. The chain has TRBV19 and TRBJ2-7, with 9 bases fitting TRBD1. After removal of 3 bases from V and 0 bases from J, the junction contained 12 bases not matched to a gene. The CDR3 is made up of 18 amino acids. The germline gives CDR1 LNHDA, CDR2 SQIVND (reference sequence).

The CDR3 here is CASPGDRGPDTQYF. CDR3 nucleotide sequence: TGTGCCAGCCCCGGGGACAGGGGGCCAGATACGCAGTATTTT. The chain joins TRBV5-4 to TRBJ2-3, with TRBD1 identical over 12 bases. The germline gives CDR1 SGHNT, CDR2 YYREEE (reference sequence). The junction had 4 bases not matched to a gene; V was cut back by 7 bases and J by 4 bases. The CDR3 is made up of 14 amino acids.

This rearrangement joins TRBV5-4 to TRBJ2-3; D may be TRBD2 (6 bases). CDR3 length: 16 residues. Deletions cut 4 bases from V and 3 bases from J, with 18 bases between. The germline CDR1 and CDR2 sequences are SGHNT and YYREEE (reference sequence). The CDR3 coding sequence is TGTGCCAGCAGCGCGGGGTCCAGTCGTCGTACAGATACGCAGTATTTT. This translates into CASSAGSSRRTDTQYF.

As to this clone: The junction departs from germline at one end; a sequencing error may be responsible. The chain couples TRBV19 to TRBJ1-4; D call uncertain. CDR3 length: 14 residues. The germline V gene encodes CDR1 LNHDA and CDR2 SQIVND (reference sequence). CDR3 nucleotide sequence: TGTGTCAGTACGGGTATGACAACTAATGAAAAACTGTTTTTT. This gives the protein CVSTGMTTNEKLFF.

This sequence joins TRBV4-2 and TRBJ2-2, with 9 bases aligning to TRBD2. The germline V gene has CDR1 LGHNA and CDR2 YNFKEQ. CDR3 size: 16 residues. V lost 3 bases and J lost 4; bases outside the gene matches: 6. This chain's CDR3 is CASSHRAGGPTGELFF. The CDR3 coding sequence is TGTGCCAGCAGCCATCGGGCGGGGGGGCCCACCGGGGAGCTGTTTTTT.